This T cell receptor (beta chain) originates from a study of T cells in Graves' hyperthyroidism and ophthalmopathy. Researchers amplified the TCR beta CDR3 regions from RNA transcripts. The primer set for the first-round RT-PCR of the TCR CDR3 was HTBI. TCRdb processed the multiplex PCR reads anew with MiXCR; each CDR3 protein has one entry. The data contain around 350,000 distinct CDR3 sequences, more than 14% of them singletons. This clonotype was picked up a small number of times. V was pared by 2 bases and J by 1 base, with 9 bases between. The CDR3 consists of 15 residues. Per germline, CDR1 MNHNS and CDR2 SASEGT.

This TCR was recovered from a woman in her twenties or thirties with Graves' ophthalmopathy. The rearrangement uses TRBV6-1 and TRBJ1-5; D uncertain. Sequencing was carried out using blood. The CDR3 here is CASSEQSWSNQPQHF. The DNA of the CDR3 is TGTGCCAGCAGTGAACAATCTTGGAGCAATCAGCCCCAGCATTTT.